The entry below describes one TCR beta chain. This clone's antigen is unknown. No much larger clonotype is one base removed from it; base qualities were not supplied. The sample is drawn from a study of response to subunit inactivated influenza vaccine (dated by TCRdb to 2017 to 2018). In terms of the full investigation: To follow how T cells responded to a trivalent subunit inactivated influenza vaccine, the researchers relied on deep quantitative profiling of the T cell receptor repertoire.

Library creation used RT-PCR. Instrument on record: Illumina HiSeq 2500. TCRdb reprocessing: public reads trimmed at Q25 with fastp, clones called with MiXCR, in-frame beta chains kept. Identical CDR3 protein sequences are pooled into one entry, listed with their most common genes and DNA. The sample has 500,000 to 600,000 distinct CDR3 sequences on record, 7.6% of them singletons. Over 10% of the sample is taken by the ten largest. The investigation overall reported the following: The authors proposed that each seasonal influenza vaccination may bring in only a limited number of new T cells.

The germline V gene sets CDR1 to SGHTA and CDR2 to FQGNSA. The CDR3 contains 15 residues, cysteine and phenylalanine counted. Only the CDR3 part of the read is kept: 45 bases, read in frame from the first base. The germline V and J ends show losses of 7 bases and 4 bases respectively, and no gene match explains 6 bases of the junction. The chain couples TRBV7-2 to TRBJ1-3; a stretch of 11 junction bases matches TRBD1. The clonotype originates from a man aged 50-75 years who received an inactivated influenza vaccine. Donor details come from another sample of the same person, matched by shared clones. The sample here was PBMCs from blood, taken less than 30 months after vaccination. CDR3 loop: CASTGQGAKGNTIYF. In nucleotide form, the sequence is TGTGCCAGCACCGGACAGGGGGCTAAAGGAAACACCATATATTTT.